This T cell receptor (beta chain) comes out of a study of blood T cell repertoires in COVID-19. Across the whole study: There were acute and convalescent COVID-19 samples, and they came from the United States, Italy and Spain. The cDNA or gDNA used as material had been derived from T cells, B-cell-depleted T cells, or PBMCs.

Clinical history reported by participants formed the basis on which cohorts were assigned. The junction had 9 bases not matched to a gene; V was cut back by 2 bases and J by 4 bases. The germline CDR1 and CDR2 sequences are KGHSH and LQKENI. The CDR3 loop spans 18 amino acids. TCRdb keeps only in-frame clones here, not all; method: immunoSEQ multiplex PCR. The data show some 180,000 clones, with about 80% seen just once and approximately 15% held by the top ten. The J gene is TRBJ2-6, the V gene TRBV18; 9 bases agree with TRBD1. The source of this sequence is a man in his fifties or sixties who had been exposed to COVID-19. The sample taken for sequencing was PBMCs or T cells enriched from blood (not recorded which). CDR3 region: CASSPNTGGEPGANVLTF. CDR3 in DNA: TGTGCCAGCTCACCAAATACAGGGGGCGAGCCCGGGGCCAACGTCCTGACTTTC.